A single sample gave rise to the 21 T cell receptor beta chains below, sequenced in a study of blood T cell repertoires in COVID-19. Generated by immunoSEQ multiplex PCR, the TCRdb table keeps only in-frame clones and is missing some. This sample has a few hundred thousand clones, with about 91% found just once. Material for sequencing was PBMCs or T cells enriched from blood (not recorded which). These receptor sequences come from a woman between 35 and 50 years old with acute COVID-19.

The chain couples TRBV18 to TRBJ2-4; 12 bases map to TRBD2. The CDR3 runs 15 residues. Germline values: CDR1 KGHSH, CDR2 LQKENI. Trimming removed 3 bases from V and 6 bases from J; junction bases left unmatched: 3. The CDR3 DNA is TGTGCCAGCTCACCCCTAGCGGGAGGGTTAAACATTCAGTACTTC. Protein: CASSPLAGGLNIQYF.

The V call is TRBV18, the J call TRBJ2-5; 8 nucleotides agree with TRBD2. In germline, CDR1 is KGHSH, CDR2 LQKENI. Unmatched junction bases numbered 3, after V lost 2 bases and J lost 10 bases. This CDR3 contains 12 residues. CDR3 sequence (DNA): TGTGCCAGCTCACCAAGCGGGAGAATCCAGTACTTC. Its translation: CASSPSGRIQYF.

This chain uses TRBV12-3 or TRBV12-4 with TRBJ2-7; D remains ambiguous. This CDR3 spans 12 amino acids. V shed 5 bases and J shed 3 bases, with 8 bases lying between them. CDR3 protein: CASSAFLYEQYF. The CDR3, as DNA: TGTGCCAGCAGTGCGTTTCTCTACGAGCAGTACTTC.

This clone was recorded once. The CDR3 DNA follows: TGTGCCAGCAGTGGGGGGCAGGGGGCAGGATCGGAGGCCAACGTCCTGACTTTC. The encoded protein is CASSGGQGAGSEANVLTF. The chain is built from TRBV2 and TRBJ2-6, with 8 bases aligning to TRBD1. The CDR3 runs to 18 residues. V lost 4 bases and J lost 6; bases outside the gene matches: 14. The V gene's germline CDR1 is SNHLY and CDR2 FYNNEI.

This chain links TRBV3-1 (or the pseudogene TRBV3-2) with TRBJ2-4; 10 bases align to TRBD2. Germline trimming cut 0 bases from V and 3 bases from J; bases unmatched to any gene: 8. The CDR3 sequence is 18 residues long. Germline CDR1 is LGHDT and CDR2 is YNNKEL (reference sequence). CDR3 amino acids: CASSQDGASGSFKNIQYF. The DNA for the CDR3 is TGTGCCAGCAGCCAAGATGGGGCTAGCGGGAGTTTCAAAAACATTCAGTACTTC.

V gene TRBV14 combines with J gene TRBJ1-2; 7 nucleotides line up with TRBD1. The CDR3 spans 17 residues. V was pared by 5 bases and J by 2 bases, with 14 bases of the junction left unmatched. The V gene's germline CDR1 is SGHDN and CDR2 FVKESK. The CDR3 sequence: CASSAPGQAAKNYGYTF. In nucleotides, the CDR3 is TGTGCCAGCAGCGCCCCCGGACAGGCAGCGAAGAACTATGGCTACACCTTC.

The chain combines TRBV30 with TRBJ1-3, with TRBD1 matching 10 bases. The junction had 2 bases not matched to a gene; V was cut back by 5 bases and J by 4 bases. Germline CDR1 and CDR2: GTSNPN and SVGIG (reference sequence). CDR3 length: 13 amino acids. The CDR3 is CAWGQGGGNTIYF. The CDR3 coding sequence is TGTGCCTGGGGACAGGGGGGCGGAAACACCATATATTTT.

The chain uses TRBV28 and TRBJ2-1, with 14 bases that match TRBD2. This CDR3 spans 14 amino acids. Germline CDR1 reads MDHEN; CDR2 reads SYDVKM. The V segment lost 5 bases and the J segment 15 bases; nucleotides outside the gene matches: 9. CDR3 sequence (DNA): TGTGCCAGCAGTCCAGGGACTAGCGGGAGTTTGAGGTTCTTC. This encodes CASSPGTSGSLRFF.

In this sample, this clone turned up once. This rearrangement joins TRBV29-1 to TRBJ1-4, with unresolved D. From germline, CDR1 is SQVTM and CDR2 ANQGSEA. Trimming removed 4 bases at V and 7 bases at J, with 13 bases between. The length of the CDR3 is 13 residues. This CDR3 reads CSVGRGGGEKLFF. Here the CDR3 DNA reads TGCAGCGTTGGCCGGGGAGGAGGTGAAAAACTGTTTTTT.

This clone was observed a single time. The chain joins TRBV7-8 to TRBJ1-1; D ambiguous. The CDR3 totals 14 residues. The V end was cut by 3 bases, the J end by 1 base, with 9 bases between. Germline assignment: CDR1 SGHVS and CDR2 FQNEAQ. The CDR3 reads CASSFSPPNTEAFF. DNA for the CDR3: TGTGCCAGCAGCTTCTCCCCCCCGAACACTGAAGCTTTCTTT. Drawing the rest from reference TRBV7-8 and TRBJ1-1, the complete variable domain is GAGVSQSPRYKVAKRGQDVALRCDPISGHVSLFWYQQALGQGPEFLTYFQNEAQLDKSGLPSDRFFAERPEGSVSTLKIQRTQQEDSAVYLCASSFSPPNTEAFFGQGTRLTVV.

V gene TRBV7-9 combines with J gene TRBJ2-2, with TRBD1 matching 7 bases. Germline V gene data show CDR1 as SEHNR and CDR2 as FQNEAQ (reference sequence). The CDR3 sequence is 14 residues long. V was pared by 6 bases and J by 3 bases, with 4 bases of the junction left unmatched. Here the CDR3 DNA reads TGTGCCAGCAGTCCGGGACAGTACACCGGGGAGCTGTTTTTT. Translated: CASSPGQYTGELFF.

The chain is built from TRBV6-2 or TRBV6-3 and TRBJ1-1; no clear D. CDR1 is MNHEY and CDR2 is SVGEGT in the germline V gene. Between the trimmed V and J ends, which lost 1 base and 8 bases, there was a span of 5 bases. The CDR3 extends over 11 amino acids. The CDR3 nucleotides read TGTGCCAGCAGTTACTACAGCGAAGCTTTCTTT. This gives the protein CASSYYSEAFF.

The chain couples TRBV24-1 to TRBJ1-5; perhaps TRBD1 as D (6 bases). CDR3 length: 15 residues. With 7 bases removed from V and 1 base from J, the gap between germline ends came to 13 bases. The V gene's germline CDR1 is KGHDR and CDR2 SFDVKD. CDR3 nucleotide sequence: TGTGCCACCAGCTCAGGGGATAGCAGCAATCAGCCCCAGCATTTT. Its translation: CATSSGDSSNQPQHF.

This chain joins TRBV7-2 and TRBJ1-1; no clear D. CDR1 SGHTA and CDR2 FQGNSA come from the germline V gene. The CDR3 sequence is 14 residues long. V was pared by 1 base and J by 6 bases, with 12 bases between. This CDR3 reads CASSLEEGRPEAFF. CDR3 in DNA: TGTGCCAGCAGCTTAGAGGAAGGCAGGCCTGAAGCTTTCTTT. The variable domain in full, with the rest retrieved from reference TRBV7-2 and TRBJ1-1, is GAGVSQSPSNKVTEKGKDVELRCDPISGHTALYWYRQSLGQGLEFLIYFQGNSAPDKSGLPSDRFSAERTGGSVSTLTIQRTQQEDSAVYLCASSLEEGRPEAFFGQGTRLTVV.

V and J are TRBV6-5 and TRBJ1-1; D remains unclear. V shed 3 bases and J shed 2 bases, with 4 bases lying between them. Germline V gene sequence: CDR1 MNHEY, CDR2 SVGAGI. This CDR3 contains 12 residues. CDR3 loop: CASSYTNTEAFF. CDR3 sequence (DNA): TGTGCCAGCAGTTATACTAACACTGAAGCTTTCTTT.

In this sample, this clone turned up once. The CDR3 DNA follows: TGTGCCAGCAGCCAGACAGGGGACGGGGTCTATGGCTACACCTTC. Its protein is CASSQTGDGVYGYTF. The genes are TRBV6-2 or TRBV6-3 and TRBJ1-2, with 8 bases lining up with TRBD1. The germline CDR1 and CDR2 sequences are MNHEY and SVGEGT. After removal of 6 bases from V and 4 bases from J, the junction contained 10 bases not matched to a gene. This CDR3 has 15 residues.

This chain joins TRBV9 and TRBJ2-1; 10 positions match TRBD2. This CDR3 region has 16 residues. Germline assignment: CDR1 SGDLS and CDR2 YYNGEE. J gave up 6 bases and V 0 bases, and 6 bases lay outside the gene matches. CDR3 bases: TGTGCCAGCAGCGTAGAGGGGACTAGCGTATTCAATGAGCAGTTCTTC. It codes for CASSVEGTSVFNEQFF.

The chain joins TRBV28 to TRBJ1-2, with 7 bases aligning to TRBD1. Germline V lookup: CDR1 MDHEN, CDR2 SYDVKM. This CDR3 contains 13 residues. V lost 10 bases, J lost 6 bases, and 11 bases stayed unmatched. The CDR3 protein is CATFRGKPDGYTF. CDR3 DNA sequence: TGTGCCACCTTCAGGGGGAAGCCTGATGGCTACACCTTC.

The chain recombines TRBV9 with TRBJ1-2, with a tentative D call TRBD1 (5 bases). From germline, CDR1 is SGDLS and CDR2 YYNGEE. The CDR3 contains 14 residues. V was pared by 0 bases and J by 3 bases, with 9 bases between. CDR3 sequence reads: CASSVEVRDYGYTF. CDR3 nucleotide sequence: TGTGCCAGCAGCGTAGAGGTCAGGGACTATGGCTACACCTTC.

The V gene is TRBV25-1, the J gene TRBJ1-2; 7 nucleotides line up with TRBD1. The J segment lost 8 bases and the V segment lost 6 bases, leaving 6 bases of the junction unmatched. The CDR3 consists of 12 residues. Germline values: CDR1 MGHDK, CDR2 SYGVNS. The CDR3 bases are TGTGCCAGCAGCCTAGACAGGGCCGGCTACACCTTC. This gives the protein CASSLDRAGYTF.

This clone was counted only a few times. The genes are TRBV11-1 and TRBJ2-7; 9 positions agree with TRBD1. There are 14 residues in the CDR3. CDR1 and CDR2 from the germline V gene are SGHAT and FQDESV (reference sequence). V trimming: 4 bases; J trimming: 5 bases; junction bases outside the gene matches: 6. The CDR3 here is CASSSGQGLDEQYF. CDR3 DNA: TGTGCCAGCAGCTCGGGACAGGGTCTAGACGAGCAGTACTTC. The variable domain in full, completed from reference TRBV11-1 and TRBJ2-7, reads EAEVAQSPRYKITEKSQAVAFWCDPISGHATLYWYRQILGQGPELLVQFQDESVVDDSQLPKDRFSAERLKGVDSTLKIQPAELGDSAMYLCASSSGQGLDEQYFGPGTRLTVT.